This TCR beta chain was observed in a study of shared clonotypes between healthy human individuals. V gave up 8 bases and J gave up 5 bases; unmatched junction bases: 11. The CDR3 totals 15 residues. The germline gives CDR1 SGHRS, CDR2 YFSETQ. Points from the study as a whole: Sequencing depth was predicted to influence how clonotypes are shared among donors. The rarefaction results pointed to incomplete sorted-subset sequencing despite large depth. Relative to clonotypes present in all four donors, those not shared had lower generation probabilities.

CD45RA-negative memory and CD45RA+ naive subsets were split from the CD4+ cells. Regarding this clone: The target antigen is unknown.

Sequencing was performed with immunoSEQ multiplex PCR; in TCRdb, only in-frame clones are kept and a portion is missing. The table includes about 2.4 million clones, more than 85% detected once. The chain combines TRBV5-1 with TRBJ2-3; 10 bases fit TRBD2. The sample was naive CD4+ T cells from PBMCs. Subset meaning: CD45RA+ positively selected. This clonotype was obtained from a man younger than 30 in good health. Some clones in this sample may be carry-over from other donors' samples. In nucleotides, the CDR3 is TGCGCCAGTGACTTTAGCGGGAGGAGTGGAGATACGCAGTATTTT. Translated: CASDFSGRSGDTQYF.